The 22 T cell receptor beta chains in this list originate from one sample, sequenced in a study of T cell changes during pregnancy in multiple sclerosis (dated by TCRdb to the late 2010s). Library preparation was by the immunoSEQ multiplex PCR assay. Drawn from immuneACCESS, this table holds only the in-frame rearrangements with V and J called that TCRdb kept. Clones are partly lost; checked studies trace under half to an unresolved V gene and leave the rest unexplained. The sample yields 65,000 to 85,000 clones; roughly 93% were counted once. About 1.5% of the sample comes from the top ten. The sample in question was peripheral blood, obtained in the third trimester of pregnancy. Receptor source: a female donor with multiple sclerosis, enrolled in a pregnancy study.

The chain has TRBV10-3 and TRBJ2-1; a weak D match, TRBD1 (7 bases). Germline CDR1 is ENHRY and CDR2 is SYGVKD. The V gene lost 6 bases and the J gene lost 7 bases, with 22 bases spanning the gap. The CDR3 extends over 16 amino acids. DNA for the CDR3: TGTGCCATCAGAGATTCGGTTGGAGGGGGCCGGAATGAGCAGTTCTTC. Amino acid sequence: CAIRDSVGGGRNEQFF.

This clone was observed a single time. The chain has TRBV4-3 and TRBJ2-1; D may be TRBD2 (6 bases). Trimming stripped 0 bases from V and 8 bases from J, with 20 bases between. Germline-derived CDR1 and CDR2 are LGHNA and YSLEER. CDR3 length equals 17 residues. CDR3 DNA sequence: TGCGCCAGCAGCCAAGACGGACTATTCCTACGGATCGATGAGCAGTTCTTC. Its translation: CASSQDGLFLRIDEQFF.

The chain couples TRBV7-2 to TRBJ2-3; 13 bases map to TRBD2. Unmatched junction bases numbered 7, after V lost 3 bases and J lost 7 bases. Germline CDR1 reads SGHTA; CDR2 reads FQGNSA. The CDR3 has 16 amino acids. This CDR3 reads CASSLGTSGVEYTQYF. The CDR3 bases are TGTGCCAGCAGCTTGGGGACTAGCGGGGTTGAATATACGCAGTATTTT. The full variable domain, in which reference TRBV7-2 and TRBJ2-3 provide the parts outside the CDR3, is GAGVSQSPSNKVTEKGKDVELRCDPISGHTALYWYRQSLGQGLEFLIYFQGNSAPDKSGLPSDRFSAERTGGSVSTLTIQRTQQEDSAVYLCASSLGTSGVEYTQYFGPGTRLTVL.

The V call is TRBV6-5, the J call TRBJ2-1, with D unresolved. The germline V gene has CDR1 MNHEY and CDR2 SVGAGI. This CDR3 is 13 amino acids long. Trimming removed 0 bases from V and 5 bases from J, with 5 bases in between. The CDR3 DNA reads as TGTGCCAGCAGTTACTCCCCTAACAATGAGCAGTTCTTC. Its translation: CASSYSPNNEQFF.

The rearrangement uses TRBV2 and TRBJ2-3; 8 nucleotides line up with TRBD2. Unmatched junction bases numbered 8, after V lost 7 bases and J lost 11 bases. Germline CDR1 SNHLY, CDR2 FYNNEI. This CDR3 is built from 12 residues. This CDR3 reads CASTLVGTRQYF. The CDR3 DNA reads TGTGCCAGCACCCTTGTGGGGACTAGGCAGTATTTT.

This rearrangement joins TRBV5-5 to TRBJ1-3; 8 bases align to TRBD1. After removal of 4 bases from V and 4 bases from J, the junction contained 7 bases not matched to a gene. Germline V CDR1 and CDR2: SGHKS, YYEKEE (reference sequence). The CDR3 length is 15 residues. As DNA, the CDR3 is TGTGCCAGCAGCGAGGGACAGGCCCTGGGAAACACCATATATTTT. Protein sequence: CASSEGQALGNTIYF.

This sequence joins TRBV12-5 and TRBJ2-1; D is ambiguous. Trimming shortened V by 7 bases and J by 1 base, and 11 bases separated the two germline ends. Germline CDR1 reads LGHNT; CDR2 reads FRNRAP. This CDR3 has 14 amino acids. The CDR3 loop is CASAIFGSYNEQFF. DNA of the CDR3: TGTGCTAGTGCCATTTTCGGGTCCTACAATGAGCAGTTCTTC. Drawing the rest from reference TRBV12-5 and TRBJ2-1, the complete variable domain is DARVTQTPRHKVTEMGQEVTMRCQPILGHNTVFWYRQTMMQGLELLAYFRNRAPLDDSGMPKDRFSAEMPDATLATLKIQPSEPRDSAVYFCASAIFGSYNEQFFGPGTRLTVL.

J is TRBJ1-5 and V is TRBV7-2, with D maybe TRBD1 (5 bases). V gave up 4 bases and J gave up 2 bases, with 12 bases separating them. The CDR3 is made up of 15 amino acids. Germline V gene data show CDR1 as SGHTA and CDR2 as FQGNSA. CDR3 loop: CASSSMGGGNQPQHF. The CDR3 DNA follows: TGTGCCAGCAGCTCCATGGGGGGGGGCAATCAGCCCCAGCATTTT.

The V call is TRBV30, the J call TRBJ2-5; a possible D gene is TRBD1 (5 bases). Germline lookup yields CDR1 GTSNPN and CDR2 SVGIG (reference sequence). Trimming cost V 0 bases and J 7 bases, with 12 bases left between them. The CDR3 is 13 residues long. The CDR3 protein is CAWSVRSRGTQYF. CDR3 nucleotide sequence: TGTGCCTGGAGTGTACGATCAAGGGGGACCCAGTACTTC.

The rearrangement uses TRBV19 and TRBJ1-2; 8 nucleotides agree with TRBD1. J gave up 4 bases and V 3 bases, and 10 bases lay outside the gene matches. The CDR3 spans 16 residues. Germline assignment: CDR1 LNHDA and CDR2 SQIVND (reference sequence). The CDR3 nucleotides read TGTGCCAGTAGTATCGAGGGGACAGGCCTCACCTATGGCTACACCTTC. The encoded protein is CASSIEGTGLTYGYTF.

J is TRBJ1-6 and V is TRBV30; weak D call: TRBD1 (5 bases). V was trimmed by 0 bases and J by 3 bases, leaving 15 bases between them. The CDR3 covers 17 residues. The germline V gene encodes CDR1 GTSNPN and CDR2 SVGIG (reference sequence). The CDR3 protein is CAWSVRSGVYYNSPLHF. In DNA, the CDR3 is TGTGCCTGGAGTGTACGGTCGGGGGTTTACTATAATTCACCCCTCCACTTT.

This chain connects TRBV19 to TRBJ1-1, with a possible D match to TRBD1 (5 bases). CDR1 and CDR2 (germline): LNHDA, SQIVND (reference sequence). There are 12 residues in the CDR3. Trimming stripped 6 bases from V and 9 bases from J, with 14 bases between. The CDR3 DNA reads TGTGCCAGTAGGGCGACGGGGGATAAAGCTTTCTTT. Translated, it gives CASRATGDKAFF.

The chain couples TRBV10-3 to TRBJ1-2; TRBD1 matches at 8 bases. V was clipped by 6 bases and J by 3 bases; unmatched bases: 3. The CDR3 totals 13 residues. Per the germline V gene, CDR1 is ENHRY and CDR2 is SYGVKD. The CDR3 region has the DNA TGTGCCATCAGCTCGACAGGGGACTATGGCTACACCTTC. Translation gives CAISSTGDYGYTF.

The rearrangement uses TRBV4-3 and TRBJ2-2; D is perhaps TRBD1 (5 bases). Per germline, CDR1 LGHNA and CDR2 YSLEER. Deletions cut 0 bases from V and 6 bases from J, with 8 bases between. The CDR3 has 14 amino acids. The CDR3 region is CASSQETRAGELFF. CDR3 sequence (DNA): TGCGCCAGCAGCCAAGAAACCAGGGCCGGGGAGCTGTTTTTT.

The chain has TRBV6-5 and TRBJ1-2; D is unresolved. This CDR3 is built from 14 residues. The germline V and J ends were trimmed by 4 bases and 4 bases, with 13 bases remaining between them. CDR1 and CDR2 from the germline V gene are MNHEY and SVGAGI. The DNA of the CDR3 is TGTGCCAGCAGTTCAACCCGTCTAGGCTATGGCTACACCTTC. Encoded protein: CASSSTRLGYGYTF.

The V gene is TRBV5-8, the J gene TRBJ1-4; D not certain. CDR3 length: 16 residues. V lost 1 base and J lost 10, with 20 bases in between. Looked up from germline, CDR1 is SGHTS and CDR2 is YDEGEE. The CDR3 DNA is TGTGCCAGCAGCTTGCTCGATGGAGGCTCAGTGGTAAAACTGTTTTTT. This codes for CASSLLDGGSVVKLFF.

The J gene is TRBJ1-1, the V gene TRBV7-8, with D maybe TRBD1 (6 bases). Germline V gives CDR1 SGHVS, CDR2 FQNEAQ. Between the trimmed V and J ends, which lost 5 bases and 7 bases, there was a span of 14 bases. The CDR3 runs 13 residues. The CDR3 nucleotides read TGTGCCAGCAGCCCCCCGGACAGATTTGAAGCTTTCTTT. This encodes CASSPPDRFEAFF. Based on the CDR3 plus reference TRBV7-8 and TRBJ1-1, the full variable domain is GAGVSQSPRYKVAKRGQDVALRCDPISGHVSLFWYQQALGQGPEFLTYFQNEAQLDKSGLPSDRFFAERPEGSVSTLKIQRTQQEDSAVYLCASSPPDRFEAFFGQGTRLTVV.

The rearrangement links TRBV5-1 to TRBJ1-6, with D possibly matching TRBD1 (6 bases). The V end was cut by 4 bases, the J end by 0 bases, with 17 bases between. This CDR3 is 18 amino acids long. Per germline, CDR1 SGHRS and CDR2 YFSETQ. The CDR3 region is CASSEGHHWSSYNSPLHF. The CDR3 coding sequence is TGCGCCAGCAGCGAGGGACACCACTGGAGCTCCTATAATTCACCCCTCCACTTT.

The chain recombines TRBV4-1 with TRBJ1-1; tentative D call: TRBD1 (5 bases). V was shortened by 4 bases and J by 4 bases, with 19 bases between the two germline ends. The CDR3 contains 16 residues. Germline V gene sequence: CDR1 MGHRA, CDR2 YSYEKL. This chain's CDR3 is CASSLRADVGGTEAFF. The CDR3 DNA reads as TGCGCCAGCAGCCTCCGGGCCGACGTCGGGGGCACTGAAGCTTTCTTT.

This chain connects TRBV30 to TRBJ2-1; a weak D match, TRBD2 (7 bases). The germline gives CDR1 GTSNPN, CDR2 SVGIG (reference sequence). The length of the CDR3 is 14 residues. CDR3 region: CAGMRRGGGSEQFF. CDR3 bases: TGTGCGGGTATGAGAAGGGGGGGCGGCAGTGAGCAGTTCTTC.

The rearrangement links TRBV20-1 to TRBJ1-2, with no clear D. From germline, CDR1 is DFQATT and CDR2 SNEGSKA (reference sequence). V gave up 6 bases and J gave up 4 bases, with 3 bases separating them. The CDR3 covers 9 residues. This CDR3 is CSALYGYTF. The CDR3 DNA sequence: TGCAGTGCCCTCTATGGCTACACCTTC.

The chain is built from TRBV4-1 and TRBJ2-1; 10 bases agree with TRBD1. CDR3 length equals 17 residues. J lost 4 bases, V lost 5 bases, and 11 bases had no gene match. The germline V gene encodes CDR1 MGHRA and CDR2 YSYEKL. CDR3 sequence reads: CASSYHLGQGTYNEQFF. The CDR3 DNA follows: TGCGCCAGCAGCTACCACCTGGGACAGGGGACTTACAATGAGCAGTTCTTC.